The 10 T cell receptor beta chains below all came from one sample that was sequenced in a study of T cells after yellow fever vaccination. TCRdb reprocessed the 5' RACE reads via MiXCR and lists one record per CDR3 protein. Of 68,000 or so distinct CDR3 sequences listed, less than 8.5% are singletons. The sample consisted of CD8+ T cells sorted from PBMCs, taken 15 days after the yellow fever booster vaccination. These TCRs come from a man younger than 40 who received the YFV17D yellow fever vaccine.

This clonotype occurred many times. This CDR3 is CASSQRPGDTQYF. In DNA form, the CDR3 reads TGCGCCAGCAGCCAGAGGCCAGGTGATACGCAGTATTTT. This chain links TRBV4-3 with TRBJ2-3; D is unresolved. Germline CDR1 LGHNA, CDR2 YSLEER. V was clipped by 3 bases and J by 6 bases, with 10 bases between them. The CDR3 spans 13 residues.

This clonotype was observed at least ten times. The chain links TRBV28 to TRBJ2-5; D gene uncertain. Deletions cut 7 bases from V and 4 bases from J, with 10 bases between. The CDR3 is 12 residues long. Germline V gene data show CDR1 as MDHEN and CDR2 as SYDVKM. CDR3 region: CASTSPAETQYF. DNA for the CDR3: TGTGCCAGCACTAGTCCTGCAGAGACCCAGTACTTC.

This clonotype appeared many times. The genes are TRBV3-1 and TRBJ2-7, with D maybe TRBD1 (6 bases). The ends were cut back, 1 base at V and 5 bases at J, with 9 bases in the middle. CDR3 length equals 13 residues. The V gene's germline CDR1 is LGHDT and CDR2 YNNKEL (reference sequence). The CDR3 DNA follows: TGTGCCAGCAGCCAAGTACCAGGGGACGAGCAGTACTTC. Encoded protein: CASSQVPGDEQYF.

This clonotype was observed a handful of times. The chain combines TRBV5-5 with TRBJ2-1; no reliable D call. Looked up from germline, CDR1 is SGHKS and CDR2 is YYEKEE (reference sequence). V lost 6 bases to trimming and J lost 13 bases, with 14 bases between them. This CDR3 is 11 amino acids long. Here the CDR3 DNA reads TGTGCCAGCACCGTAAGAGGCCACCAGTTCTTC. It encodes CASTVRGHQFF.

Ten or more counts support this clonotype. CDR3 nucleotides: TGCAGTGCTGGCCTAGCGAAAGAGTCGGAGACCCAGTACTTC. Translated, it gives CSAGLAKESETQYF. The rearrangement links TRBV20-1 to TRBJ2-5, with D possibly TRBD2 on 6 matching bases. Per germline, CDR1 DFQATT and CDR2 SNEGSKA (reference sequence). The CDR3 contains 14 residues. Trimming cost V 5 bases and J 5 bases, with 18 bases left between them.

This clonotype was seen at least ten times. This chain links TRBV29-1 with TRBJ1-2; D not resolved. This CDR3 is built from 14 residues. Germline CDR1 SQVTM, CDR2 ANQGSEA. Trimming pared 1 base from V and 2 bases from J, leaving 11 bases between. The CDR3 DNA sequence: TGCAGCGTTGAAGTAGGTTTACAGAACTATGGCTACACCTTC. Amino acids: CSVEVGLQNYGYTF.

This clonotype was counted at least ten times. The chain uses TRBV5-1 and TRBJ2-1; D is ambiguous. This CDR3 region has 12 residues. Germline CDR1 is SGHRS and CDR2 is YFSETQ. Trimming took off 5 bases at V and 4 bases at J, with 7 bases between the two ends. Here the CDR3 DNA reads TGCGCCAGCAGTCCCAATTACAATGAGCAGTTCTTC. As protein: CASSPNYNEQFF.

In nucleotides, the CDR3 is TGTGCCAGCAGTTTAGTGAGCCCCGGGACAGAGTATTTT. It translates to CASSLVSPGTEYF. The chain links TRBV27 to TRBJ2-3; 7 positions agree with TRBD1. The CDR3 contains 13 residues. Trimming removed 2 bases from V and 13 bases from J; junction bases left unmatched: 9. Looked up from germline, CDR1 is MNHEY and CDR2 is SMNVEV (reference sequence).

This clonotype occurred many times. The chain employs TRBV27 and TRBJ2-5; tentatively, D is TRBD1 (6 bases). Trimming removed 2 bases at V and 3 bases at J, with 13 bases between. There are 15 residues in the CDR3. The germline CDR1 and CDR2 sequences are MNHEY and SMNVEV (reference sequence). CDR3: CASSLGPNREETQYF. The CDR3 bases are TGTGCCAGCAGTTTAGGCCCCAACAGGGAAGAGACCCAGTACTTC.

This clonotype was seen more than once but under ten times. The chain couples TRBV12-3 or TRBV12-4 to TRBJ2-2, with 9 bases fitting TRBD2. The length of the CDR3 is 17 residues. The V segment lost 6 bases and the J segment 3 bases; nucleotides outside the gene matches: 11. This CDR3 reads CASRAGVAGAYTGELFF. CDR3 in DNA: TGTGCCAGCAGGGCCGGGGTAGCGGGAGCATACACCGGGGAGCTGTTTTTT.